This T cell receptor (beta chain) was identified in a study of blood T cell repertoires in COVID-19. On the study more broadly: Italy, Spain and the United States were the sources of the convalescent and acute COVID-19 samples.

In the original workflow: From reference gene primer amplification, estimates of nucleated cell counts were derived. The data were produced by immunoSEQ multiplex PCR, yet TCRdb's version contains in-frame clones alone and is incomplete. The D gene and trimming were derived from the DNA, and the V and J assignments and clone size from that table. The sample yields 150,000 to 200,000 clones, 82% seen once. The V and J ends lost 2 bases and 1 base respectively, with 11 bases between them. Germline CDR1 LGHNA, CDR2 YSLEER. The length of the CDR3 is 15 residues. Seattle participants joined during active infection and were tracked over time.

J is TRBJ2-5 and V is TRBV4-3; D might be TRBD2 (6 bases). The clonotype originates from a woman aged 55-70 years with COVID-19, enrolled during active disease. The sample taken for sequencing was peripheral blood. CDR3 in DNA: TGCGCCAGCAGCCAATATGGGACTTTCCAAGAGACCCAGTACTTC. It encodes CASSQYGTFQETQYF.